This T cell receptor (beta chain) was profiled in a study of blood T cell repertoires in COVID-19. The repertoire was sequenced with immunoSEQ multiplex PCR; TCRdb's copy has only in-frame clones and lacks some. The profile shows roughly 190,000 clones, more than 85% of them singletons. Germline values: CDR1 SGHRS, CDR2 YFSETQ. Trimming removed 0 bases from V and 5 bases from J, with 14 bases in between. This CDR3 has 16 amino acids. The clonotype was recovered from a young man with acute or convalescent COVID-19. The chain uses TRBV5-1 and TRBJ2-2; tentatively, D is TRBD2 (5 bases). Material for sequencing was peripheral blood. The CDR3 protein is CASSLASLPGTGELFF. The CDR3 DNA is TGCGCCAGCAGCTTGGCCTCGCTCCCGGGGACCGGGGAGCTGTTTTTT.